This passage covers 12 T cell receptor beta chains from one sample sequenced in a study of OX40 agonist ivuxolimab in advanced cancers. Libraries were prepared by immunoSEQ multiplex PCR; TCRdb keeps only in-frame clonotypes and omits some of them. The sample consists of about 35,000 clones, roughly 85% of them appearing once. This sample comprised CD4+ or CD8+ T cells sorted from blood, obtained in a trial of the OX40 agonist ivuxolimab. The receptors derive from an adult with an advanced solid tumor such as melanoma, head and neck, liver or kidney cancer.

The V call is TRBV11-3, the J call TRBJ2-3, with TRBD1 as a possible D gene (5 bases). The CDR3 loop spans 14 amino acids. Trimming removed 0 bases at V and 4 bases at J, with 8 bases between. Germline CDR1 reads SGHNT; CDR2 reads YENEEA. The CDR3 DNA is TGTGCCAGCAGCTTAGATCTCAGGGCAGATACGCAGTATTTT. As protein: CASSLDLRADTQYF.

The chain has TRBV19 and TRBJ1-5, with 11 bases identical to TRBD1. J gave up 4 bases and V 7 bases, and 9 bases lay outside the gene matches. CDR3 length: 16 amino acids. Germline V gene data show CDR1 as LNHDA and CDR2 as SQIVND (reference sequence). Here the CDR3 reads CASTSRGTGGNQPQHF. For the CDR3, the DNA is TGTGCCAGTACCTCTCGGGGGACAGGGGGAAATCAGCCCCAGCATTTT.

In its sample, this clone was seen once. The chain carries TRBV7-2 and TRBJ1-6, with unresolved D. Deletions cut 5 bases from V and 0 bases from J, with 14 bases between. There are 17 residues in the CDR3. Germline CDR1 SGHTA, CDR2 FQGNSA. In nucleotides, the CDR3 is TGTGCCAGCAGCCCCGAGAGTGGGAGCTCCTATAATTCACCCCTCCACTTT. Protein: CASSPESGSSYNSPLHF.

V gene TRBV10-3 combines with J gene TRBJ2-5; D is undetermined. The J call is doubtful: the DNA matches TRBJ2-7 better. This CDR3 comprises 14 residues. Germline V gene sequence: CDR1 ENHRY, CDR2 SYGVKD. CDR3 loop: CATSPAGQAYEQYF. DNA for the CDR3: TGTGCCACCTCCCCAGCAGGCCAAGCCTACGAGCAGTACTTC.

This clone was counted between two and nine times. V gene TRBV6-5 combines with J gene TRBJ1-4; no clear D gene. The V and J ends lost 0 bases and 3 bases respectively, with 8 bases between them. Germline lookup yields CDR1 MNHEY and CDR2 SVGAGI. The CDR3 covers 15 residues. As DNA, the CDR3 is TGTGCCAGCAGTTACTCGACTACGGCTAATGAAAAACTGTTTTTT. It is translated as CASSYSTTANEKLFF.

This clone was picked up one time. The V and J genes are TRBV9 and TRBJ2-5; 9 nucleotides agree with TRBD1. The length of the CDR3 is 16 residues. V shed 3 bases and J 2 bases; nucleotides not matched to a gene: 8. CDR1 SGDLS and CDR2 YYNGEE come from the germline V gene. The CDR3 region has the DNA TGTGCCAGCAGCGGTCCGACACAGGGGGCTCAAGAGACCCAGTACTTC. It codes for CASSGPTQGAQETQYF.

This clone was detected a few times. V is TRBV2 and J is TRBJ1-4, with D tentatively TRBD1 (6 bases). With 6 bases removed from V and 8 bases from J, the gap between germline ends came to 19 bases. This CDR3 comprises 15 residues. Germline CDR1 is SNHLY and CDR2 is FYNNEI. The CDR3 coding sequence is TGTGCCAGCAGCCCCAACAGGGTCGGGTACGAAAAACTGTTTTTT. Its protein is CASSPNRVGYEKLFF. Filled out from reference TRBV2 and TRBJ1-4, the complete variable domain reads EPEVTQTPSHQVTQMGQEVILRCVPISNHLYFYWYRQILGQKVEFLVSFYNNEISEKSEIFDDQFSVERPDGSNFTLKIRSTKLEDSAMYFCASSPNRVGYEKLFFGSGTQLSVL.

The rearrangement joins TRBV4-1 to TRBJ2-2; possibly TRBD1 or TRBD2 for D (5 bases each). CDR1 MGHRA and CDR2 YSYEKL come from the germline V gene. CDR3 length equals 17 residues. V lost 1 base and J lost 6, with 18 bases in between. The CDR3 is CASSQGVLRDLAGELFF. The CDR3 nucleotides are TGCGCCAGCAGCCAAGGAGTGCTCCGGGACCTTGCCGGGGAGCTGTTTTTT.

The chain recombines TRBV7-2 with TRBJ1-1; D is perhaps TRBD1 (5 bases). This CDR3 comprises 13 residues. Germline CDR1 reads SGHTA; CDR2 reads FQGNSA. The germline V and J ends were trimmed by 5 bases and 3 bases, with 10 bases remaining between them. CDR3 region: CASSPGLYTEAFF. The CDR3 bases are TGTGCCAGCAGCCCAGGGTTGTACACTGAAGCTTTCTTT.

The chain employs TRBV7-2 and TRBJ1-1; D unresolved. The CDR3 is 13 residues long. In germline, CDR1 is SGHTA, CDR2 FQGNSA. The ends were cut back, 1 base at V and 1 base at J, with 4 bases in the middle. CDR3 in amino acids: CASSLGQNTEAFF. In nucleotides, the CDR3 is TGTGCCAGCAGCTTAGGGCAGAACACTGAAGCTTTCTTT.

The chain has TRBV5-4 and TRBJ2-3; D is undetermined. The CDR3 loop spans 13 amino acids. Germline CDR1 reads SGHNT; CDR2 reads YYREEE (reference sequence). V was cut by 4 bases and J by 0 bases, with 6 bases left in between. The CDR3 protein is CASSLSSTDTQYF. CDR3 coding DNA: TGTGCCAGCAGCCTGTCAAGCACAGATACGCAGTATTTT.

The gene calls are TRBV11-3 and TRBJ2-7; D not certain. V lost 6 bases to trimming and J lost 10 bases, with 16 bases between them. Germline V gene data show CDR1 as SGHNT and CDR2 as YENEEA. The CDR3 length is 12 residues. CDR3 coding DNA: TGTGCCAGCAGTCAGTTGGGCGGCCGTCAGTACTTC. This translates into CASSQLGGRQYF.